This TCR beta chain was sequenced for a study of shared clonotypes between healthy human individuals. The study enrolled healthy HIV-negative adults without recent acute infections or vaccinations as donors. The V end was cut by 5 bases, the J end by 3 bases, with 8 bases between. The germline V gene encodes CDR1 SGHVS and CDR2 FQNEAQ. The CDR3 consists of 12 residues. Data came from immunoSEQ multiplex PCR; TCRdb stores just in-frame clones and leaves some out. The table records around 1.5 million clones, 95% to 99% of them present only once. The sequence derives from a young man in good health. The sample taken for sequencing was naive CD4+ T cells sorted from blood. Subset described: CD45RA+ positively selected. The chain employs TRBV7-8 and TRBJ2-7; a possible D gene is TRBD2 (6 bases). For the CDR3, the DNA is TGTGCCAGCAGCCATAGCGGCTACGAGCAGTACTTC. Its protein product is CASSHSGYEQYF.